This TCR beta chain originates from a study of cytomegalovirus exposure and HLA in healthy donors. Study-wide findings and caveats: A later analysis revealed that TCR association rates differed between HLA loci, peaking at DRB1 and bottoming out at HLA-C. Reports described diagnosis of cytomegalovirus status by the classifier as highly specific and sensitive.

The donors gave bone marrow, and they were healthy. This clone appeared a single time. Its antigen remains unknown. The PCR used 60 Vbeta and 13 Jbeta primers. Clones were read by immunoSEQ multiplex PCR, and TCRdb kept only the in-frame ones, dropping some. This sample has some 150,000 clones, with about four fifths found just once. This clonotype was sampled from a man between 45 and 60 years old in good health and CMV-seropositive. The sample was PBMCs.

The CDR3 reads CASSSEYRDGKQYF. The DNA for the CDR3 is TGTGCCAGCAGCTCAGAATACAGGGATGGGAAGCAGTACTTC. The J gene is TRBJ2-7, the V gene TRBV5-4; weak D call: TRBD1 (6 bases). Deletions cut 3 bases from V and 8 bases from J, with 18 bases between. Germline V lookup: CDR1 SGHNT, CDR2 YYREEE (reference sequence). The CDR3 runs 14 residues. The full variable domain, completed using reference TRBV5-4 and TRBJ2-7, is ETGVTQSPTHLIKTRGQQVTLRCSSQSGHNTVSWYQQALGQGPQFIFQYYREEENGRGNFPPRFSGLQFPNYSSELNVNALELDDSALYLCASSSEYRDGKQYFGPGTRLTVT.